Below, 7 T cell receptor beta chains from the same sample are listed, as sequenced in a study of shared clonotypes between healthy human individuals. Sequencing was performed with immunoSEQ multiplex PCR; in TCRdb, only in-frame clones are kept and a portion is missing. The sample shows 2 million to 2.5 million clones, about 94% of them seen only once. Source material: naive CD4+ T cells sorted from blood. Described subset: CD45RA+ positively selected. The receptors originated from a man aged 18 to 30 in good health.

CDR3 amino acids: CASSFWGLVVTGRYEQYF. For the CDR3, the DNA is TGTGCCAGCAGCTTTTGGGGGCTCGTCGTGACAGGGCGCTACGAGCAGTACTTC. This chain joins TRBV7-2 and TRBJ2-7; 7 positions match TRBD1. The CDR3 is 18 residues long. Germline loops: CDR1 SGHTA, CDR2 FQGNSA. Trimming removed 3 bases from V and 3 bases from J; junction bases left unmatched: 17.

The chain combines TRBV5-1 with TRBJ1-2; 7 nucleotides agree with TRBD1. Germline CDR1 reads SGHRS; CDR2 reads YFSETQ. V trimming: 5 bases; J trimming: 6 bases; junction bases outside the gene matches: 7. CDR3 length: 13 amino acids. CDR3 sequence reads: CASRSGGEDGYTF. The CDR3 DNA sequence: TGCGCCAGCAGATCAGGGGGTGAGGATGGCTACACCTTC.

The V and J genes are TRBV5-4 and TRBJ1-3, with TRBD1 matching 8 bases. CDR1 is SGHNT, CDR2 YYREEE, per germline (reference sequence). The V gene end was trimmed by 2 bases and the J gene end by 8 bases; junction bases not matched to a gene: 6. This CDR3 contains 14 residues. Here the CDR3 DNA reads TGTGCCAGCAGCTTAAACAGGGGGGAAGACACCATATATTTT. It codes for CASSLNRGEDTIYF.

This sequence joins TRBV27 and TRBJ2-7; the D gene could be TRBD1 or TRBD2 (6 bases each). Germline loops: CDR1 MNHEY, CDR2 SMNVEV (reference sequence). CDR3 length: 12 residues. V was pared by 6 bases and J by 7 bases, with 13 bases between. The CDR3: CASSATGREQYF. DNA of the CDR3: TGTGCCAGCAGCGCAACAGGGAGGGAGCAGTACTTC.

The CDR3 here is CASSLQGVAGRTDTQYF. DNA for the CDR3: TGTGCCAGCAGCTTACAGGGAGTAGCGGGGCGCACAGATACGCAGTATTTT. The chain combines TRBV7-2 with TRBJ2-3, with TRBD2 matching 8 bases. The trim removed 2 bases at V and 1 base at J, leaving 8 bases unmatched. Germline CDR1 reads SGHTA; CDR2 reads FQGNSA. This CDR3 contains 17 residues.

The genes are TRBV5-8 and TRBJ1-2; D unclear. Germline V gene lookup returns CDR1 SGHTS and CDR2 YDEGEE. V was shortened by 3 bases and J by 4 bases, with 16 bases between the two germline ends. CDR3 length equals 15 residues. The CDR3 region has the DNA TGTGCCAGCAGCTCCCAAGGTGCGGCATCCTATGGCTACACCTTC. This codes for CASSSQGAASYGYTF.

CDR3 region: CASSIQRGATYEQYF. The CDR3 DNA reads TGTGCCAGCAGCATCCAGCGGGGGGCTACCTACGAGCAGTACTTC. The V and J genes are TRBV13 and TRBJ2-7, with 9 bases fitting TRBD2. Germline V gene data show CDR1 as PRHDT and CDR2 as FYEKMQ (reference sequence). V trimming: 5 bases; J trimming: 2 bases; junction bases outside the gene matches: 7. The CDR3 has 15 residues.